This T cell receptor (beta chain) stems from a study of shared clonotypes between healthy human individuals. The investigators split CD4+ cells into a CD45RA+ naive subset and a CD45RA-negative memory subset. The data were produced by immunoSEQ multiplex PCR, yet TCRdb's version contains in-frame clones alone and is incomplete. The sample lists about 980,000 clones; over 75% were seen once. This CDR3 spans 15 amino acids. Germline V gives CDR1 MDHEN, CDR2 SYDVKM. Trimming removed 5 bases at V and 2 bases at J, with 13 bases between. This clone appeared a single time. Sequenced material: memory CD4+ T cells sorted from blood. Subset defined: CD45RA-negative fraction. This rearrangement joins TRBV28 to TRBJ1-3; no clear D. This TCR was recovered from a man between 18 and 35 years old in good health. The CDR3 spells CASSVPTGTGNTIYF. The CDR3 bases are TGTGCCAGCAGTGTTCCCACGGGAACTGGAAACACCATATATTTT.